Listed below are T cell receptor beta chains from one sample, sequenced in a study of T cell changes during pregnancy in multiple sclerosis. Some clones are missing from TCRdb's copy, which holds only in-frame ones; the method was immunoSEQ multiplex PCR. The data contain more than 85,000 clones, approximately 93% of them singletons. This specimen was peripheral blood, taken after pregnancy. The receptors stem from a female donor in good health, enrolled as a control in a pregnancy study. Each CDR3 is given with its conserved first and last residue. Each record gives: J gene, V gene, D gene, clone size, CDR3 length, CDR3 DNA, CDR3 protein. The D gene is left open where the match is weak. Where a row states a size, it is once, few, many or the class of an expanded clone; other rows omit it.

j_call: TRBJ2-6; v_call: TRBV27; d_call: .; clone_size: .; cdr3_length: 14; cdr3_nt: TGTGCCAGCAGTTCCCTTTCTGGGGCCAACGTCCTGACTTTC; cdr3_aa: CASSSLSGANVLTF
j_call: TRBJ2-1; v_call: TRBV29-1; d_call: .; clone_size: once; cdr3_length: 16; cdr3_nt: TGCAGCGTTGAAGATCGGTCACAGATTTCCTACAATGAGCAGTTCTTC; cdr3_aa: CSVEDRSQISYNEQFF
j_call: TRBJ2-4; v_call: TRBV27; d_call: .; clone_size: .; cdr3_length: 15; cdr3_nt: TGTGCCAGCAGTTACATACCTCCCGGAGAAAACATTCAGTACTTC; cdr3_aa: CASSYIPPGENIQYF
j_call: TRBJ2-1; v_call: TRBV5-1; d_call: .; clone_size: .; cdr3_length: 13; cdr3_nt: TGCGCCAGCAGTTTGGGCTGGCAGAATGAGCAGTTCTTC; cdr3_aa: CASSLGWQNEQFF
j_call: TRBJ1-1; v_call: TRBV10-3; d_call: .; clone_size: .; cdr3_length: 12; cdr3_nt: TGTGCTTCCGGGGGGGGGAACACTGAAGCTTTCTTT; cdr3_aa: CASGGGNTEAFF
j_call: TRBJ2-3; v_call: TRBV10-2; d_call: .; clone_size: .; cdr3_length: 14; cdr3_nt: TGCGCCACCAAAGCGGGTCTTAGCACAGATACGCAGTATTTT; cdr3_aa: CATKAGLSTDTQYF
j_call: TRBJ2-6; v_call: TRBV13; d_call: .; clone_size: once; cdr3_length: 15; cdr3_nt: TGTGCCAGCAGTCAATCAGGGACTGGGGCCAACGTCCTGACTTTC; cdr3_aa: CASSQSGTGANVLTF
j_call: TRBJ1-5; v_call: TRBV9; d_call: .; clone_size: .; cdr3_length: 14; cdr3_nt: TGTGCCAGCAGCCCCCACGGGGCGGGGCAGCCCCAGCATTTT; cdr3_aa: CASSPHGAGQPQHF
j_call: TRBJ1-1; v_call: TRBV6-6; d_call: .; clone_size: once; cdr3_length: 14; cdr3_nt: TGTGCCAGCAGCACCGGGACTGCGAACACTGAAGCTTTCTTT; cdr3_aa: CASSTGTANTEAFF
j_call: TRBJ2-5; v_call: TRBV23-1; d_call: .; clone_size: .; cdr3_length: 13; cdr3_nt: TGCGCCAGCAGTCAGGGCTTCAAGGAGACCCAGTACTTC; cdr3_aa: CASSQGFKETQYF
j_call: TRBJ2-1; v_call: TRBV18; d_call: .; clone_size: .; cdr3_length: 15; cdr3_nt: TGTGCCAGCTCACCACCGATCACAGAGGGCTTCGAGCAGTTCTTC; cdr3_aa: CASSPPITEGFEQFF
j_call: TRBJ1-1; v_call: TRBV5-4; d_call: .; clone_size: .; cdr3_length: 16; cdr3_nt: TGTGCCAGCAGCTTGTCCCGAATCGGAGCGGCCACTGAAGCTTTCTTT; cdr3_aa: CASSLSRIGAATEAFF
j_call: TRBJ2-7; v_call: TRBV27; d_call: TRBD2; clone_size: .; cdr3_length: 14; cdr3_nt: TGTGCCAGCAGTTCCTCGACTAGCGCCTACGAGCAGTACTTC; cdr3_aa: CASSSSTSAYEQYF
j_call: TRBJ2-2; v_call: TRBV4-2; d_call: .; clone_size: .; cdr3_length: 14; cdr3_nt: TGTGCCAGCAGCCACTCCTTTTCGGGCGGGGAGCTGTTTTTT; cdr3_aa: CASSHSFSGGELFF
j_call: TRBJ2-7; v_call: TRBV6-1; d_call: TRBD2; clone_size: .; cdr3_length: 15; cdr3_nt: TGTGCCAGCACGCCCATTAGCGGGGTCAGGGACGGGCAGTACTTC; cdr3_aa: CASTPISGVRDGQYF
j_call: TRBJ2-1; v_call: TRBV18; d_call: .; clone_size: .; cdr3_length: 16; cdr3_nt: TGTGCCAGCTCACCGTCACAGGTCAGCTCCTACAATGAGCAGTTCTTC; cdr3_aa: CASSPSQVSSYNEQFF
j_call: TRBJ2-5; v_call: TRBV5-1; d_call: TRBD2; clone_size: .; cdr3_length: 15; cdr3_nt: TGCGCCAGCAGCTTAACTAGCGGAACCAAAGAGACCCAGTACTTC; cdr3_aa: CASSLTSGTKETQYF
j_call: TRBJ2-7; v_call: TRBV28; d_call: TRBD2; clone_size: .; cdr3_length: 15; cdr3_nt: TGTGCCAGCAGCCTAGCGGGAGGCCTTTCCTACGAGCAGTACTTC; cdr3_aa: CASSLAGGLSYEQYF
j_call: TRBJ2-1; v_call: TRBV6-1; d_call: TRBD1; clone_size: .; cdr3_length: 12; cdr3_nt: TGTGCCAGCGGGACAGGGTACAATGAGCAGTTCTTC; cdr3_aa: CASGTGYNEQFF
j_call: TRBJ2-3; v_call: TRBV7-8; d_call: .; clone_size: .; cdr3_length: 13; cdr3_nt: TGTGCCAGCGGCAAATCCGAACCAGATACGCAGTATTTT; cdr3_aa: CASGKSEPDTQYF
j_call: TRBJ1-2; v_call: TRBV6-5; d_call: TRBD1; clone_size: .; cdr3_length: 14; cdr3_nt: TGTGCCAGCAGTCCCTTTCAGGGGGCGGGCGGCTACACCTTC; cdr3_aa: CASSPFQGAGGYTF
j_call: TRBJ2-1; v_call: TRBV18; d_call: TRBD2; clone_size: .; cdr3_length: 16; cdr3_nt: TGTGCCAGCTCACTTGGGACTAGCGGGAGTTATAATGAGCAGTTCTTC; cdr3_aa: CASSLGTSGSYNEQFF
j_call: TRBJ1-2; v_call: TRBV4-2; d_call: .; clone_size: .; cdr3_length: 13; cdr3_nt: TGTGCCAGCAGCCAAGCCGAGGACTATGGCTACACCTTC; cdr3_aa: CASSQAEDYGYTF
j_call: TRBJ1-1; v_call: TRBV6-6; d_call: .; clone_size: .; cdr3_length: 14; cdr3_nt: TGTGCCAGCAGTTACTCGAGGGCGGGCACTGAAGCTTTCTTT; cdr3_aa: CASSYSRAGTEAFF
j_call: TRBJ2-1; v_call: TRBV27; d_call: .; clone_size: .; cdr3_length: 13; cdr3_nt: TGTGCCAGCAGTTTATTTGGGGGCGGTGAGCAGTTCTTC; cdr3_aa: CASSLFGGGEQFF
j_call: TRBJ2-7; v_call: TRBV2; d_call: TRBD1; clone_size: .; cdr3_length: 14; cdr3_nt: TGTGCCAGCAGAAGGGGACAGGGGTCCTACGAGCAGTACTTC; cdr3_aa: CASRRGQGSYEQYF
j_call: TRBJ1-3; v_call: TRBV9; d_call: TRBD1; clone_size: .; cdr3_length: 18; cdr3_nt: TGTGCCAGCAGCGTAGATTCGCCGACAGGGGGCTCTGGAAACACCATATATTTT; cdr3_aa: CASSVDSPTGGSGNTIYF
j_call: TRBJ1-1; v_call: TRBV30; d_call: .; clone_size: .; cdr3_length: 11; cdr3_nt: TGTGCCTGGAGTGAGGGGCTTGAAGCTTTCTTT; cdr3_aa: CAWSEGLEAFF